A selection of T cell receptor beta chains follows, all from one sample in a study of cytomegalovirus exposure and HLA in healthy donors. Data came from immunoSEQ multiplex PCR; TCRdb stores just in-frame clones and leaves some out. The sample consists of under 65,000 clones, approximately 89% of them appearing once. Specimen: PBMCs. Receptors originate from a woman in her late teens or twenties in good health and CMV-seropositive. Each CDR3 is given with its conserved first and last residue. The D gene is left open where the match is weak. Rows give clone size only sometimes, using once, few, many, or a class for an expanded clone.

abundance | j_gene | d_gene | v_gene | CDR3aa | CDR3nt
NA | TRBJ1-5 | NA | TRBV6-5 | CASGAAGHSNQPQHF | TGTGCCAGCGGGGCGGCAGGCCATAGCAATCAGCCCCAGCATTTT
NA | TRBJ2-7 | NA | TRBV7-2 | CASSTYYEQYF | TGTGCCAGCAGCACCTACTACGAGCAGTACTTC
NA | TRBJ2-5 | TRBD1 | TRBV5-1 | CASSPGQGQETQYF | TGCGCCAGCAGCCCGGGACAGGGCCAAGAGACCCAGTACTTC
NA | TRBJ2-4 | TRBD2 | TRBV4-2 | CASSQDVAGLENIQYF | TGTGCCAGCAGCCAGGATGTAGCGGGTTTGGAAAACATTCAGTACTTC
once | TRBJ2-7 | NA | TRBV6-1 | CASTEESGTYEQYF | TGTGCCAGCACCGAAGAGTCGGGGACCTACGAGCAGTACTTC
NA | TRBJ2-1 | TRBD1 | TRBV13 | CASSLDRGQFF | TGTGCCAGCAGCTTAGACAGGGGACAGTTCTTC
NA | TRBJ2-1 | NA | TRBV9 | CASSVHEASNEQFF | TGTGCCAGCAGCGTTCATGAAGCCTCAAATGAGCAGTTCTTC
NA | TRBJ1-1 | NA | TRBV6-5 | CASSYSAENTEAFF | TGTGCCAGCAGTTACTCGGCAGAGAACACTGAAGCTTTCTTT
NA | TRBJ2-3 | TRBD2 | TRBV7-9 | CASSITSGVDTQYF | TGTGCCAGCAGCATAACTAGCGGGGTAGATACGCAGTATTTT
NA | TRBJ1-5 | NA | TRBV5-5 | CASSAAPGISQPQHF | TGTGCCAGCAGCGCCGCTCCGGGGATCAGTCAGCCCCAGCATTTT
NA | TRBJ2-2 | NA | TRBV13 | CASRLYTGNTGELFF | TGTGCCAGCCGTTTATATACAGGGAACACCGGGGAGCTGTTTTTT
NA | TRBJ2-5 | TRBD2 | TRBV19 | CASSPRGLAGTQYF | TGTGCCAGTAGTCCGAGGGGACTAGCGGGGACCCAGTACTTC
few | TRBJ2-2 | NA | TRBV5-1 | CASSLRSSAGALLGGELFF | TGCGCCAGCAGCTTACGGTCGTCGGCGGGGGCCTTATTGGGCGGGGAGCTGTTTTTT
NA | TRBJ1-3 | TRBD1 | TRBV5-5 | CASIPHPTGAGNTIYF | TGTGCCAGCATCCCCCATCCGACAGGGGCTGGAAACACCATATATTTT